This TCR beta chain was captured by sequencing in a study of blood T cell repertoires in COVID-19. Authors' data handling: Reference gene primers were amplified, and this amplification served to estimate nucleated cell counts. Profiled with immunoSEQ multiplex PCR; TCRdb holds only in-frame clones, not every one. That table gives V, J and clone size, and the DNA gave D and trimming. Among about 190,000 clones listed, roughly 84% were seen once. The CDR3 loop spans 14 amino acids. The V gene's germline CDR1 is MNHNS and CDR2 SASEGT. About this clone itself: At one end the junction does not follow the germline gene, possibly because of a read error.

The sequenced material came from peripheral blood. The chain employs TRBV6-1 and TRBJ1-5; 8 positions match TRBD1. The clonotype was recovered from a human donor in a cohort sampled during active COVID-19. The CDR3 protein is CASRDRGRDQPQHF. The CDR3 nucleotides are TGTGCCAGCCGTGACAGGGGCAGAGATCAGCCCCAGCATTTT.